This TCR beta chain came from a study of technical replicates of blood from a handful of donors. The protocol was immunoSEQ multiplex PCR, while the TCRdb copy is restricted to in-frame clones and leaves out a portion. Of around 80,000 clones in the sample, more than 95% are singletons; the top ten hold approximately 0.15%. V lost 2 bases and J lost 2; bases outside the gene matches: 5. Germline-derived CDR1 and CDR2 are SEHNR and FQNEAQ (reference sequence). This CDR3 spans 16 amino acids. The TCR comes from a human donor in good health. Material: T cells isolated from PBMCs. The rearrangement joins TRBV7-9 to TRBJ2-7, with 11 bases matching TRBD2. CDR3: CASSLILAGGTYEQYF. CDR3 bases: TGTGCCAGCAGCTTAATCCTAGCGGGGGGAACCTACGAGCAGTACTTC.